The rows below give T cell receptor beta chains drawn from one sample of a study of T-cell memory formation after mild COVID-19. One entry per CDR3 protein, called by TCRdb with MiXCR from the 5' RACE reads. The sample includes a few hundred thousand distinct CDR3 sequences, roughly a fifth of them seen just once. The sequenced sample consisted of PBMCs or a T cell subset sorted from them (not recorded which). Receptor source: a man aged 18 to 29 who had mild COVID-19 (a few samples of this study predate the infection). Cell type and time point are not known. CDR3s include the opening cysteine and the closing phenylalanine or tryptophan. Each record gives: D gene, J gene, V gene, clone size, CDR3 DNA, CDR3 protein. A D gene is named only where the DNA matches it firmly. Some rows mark clone size as missing; the rest say once, few, many or name a class of expanded clone.

- | TRBJ2-7 | TRBV6-2/TRBV6-3 | - | TGTGCCAGCAGTTACTCACGGACACAGCTGAGTTACGAGCAGTACTTC | CASSYSRTQLSYEQYF
TRBD2 | TRBJ2-3 | TRBV7-2 | few | TGTGCCAGCAGCCCAAGGACTAGCATCACAGATACGCAGTATTTT | CASSPRTSITDTQYF
- | TRBJ1-4 | TRBV4-1 | - | - | CASSPFGAGGEKLFF
- | TRBJ2-2 | TRBV6-2/TRBV6-3 | few | TGTGCCAGCAGTTACCCTACAGGGTTGAACACCGGGGAGCTGTTTTTT | CASSYPTGLNTGELFF
- | TRBJ2-2 | TRBV5-1 | few | TGCGCCAGCAGCCCGCGAGGGGGGAATAGGGAGCTGTTTTTT | CASSPRGGNRELFF
TRBD1 | TRBJ2-3 | TRBV6-5 | - | TGTGCCAGCAGTTACTCTCAGACAGGGGGTCGATTCACGCAGTATTTT | CASSYSQTGGRFTQYF
- | TRBJ1-4 | TRBV5-4 | - | TGTGCCAGCAGAAGAGGGAGTAATGAAAAACTGTTTTTT | CASRRGSNEKLFF
- | TRBJ2-5 | TRBV6-5 | few | TGTGCCAGCGGAGGGACCCGGGGGTTAGAGACCCAGTACTTC | CASGGTRGLETQYF
TRBD1 | TRBJ2-3 | TRBV9 | - | TGTGCCAGCAGCGCGCAGGGGGCGGTAGCAGATACGCAGTATTTT | CASSAQGAVADTQYF
TRBD1 | TRBJ1-6 | TRBV7-9 | few | TGTGCCAGCAGCTCCAAGGACAGGGCTAGTTCACCCCTCCACTTT | CASSSKDRASSPLHF
TRBD1 | TRBJ1-3 | TRBV12-3/TRBV12-4 | few | TGTGCCAGCAGTTTACCACAGGGGAGAAACACCATATATTTT | CASSLPQGRNTIYF
- | TRBJ2-4 | TRBV12-3/TRBV12-4 | - | TGTGCCAGCAGTTTCCGACAGATACTAGCCAAAAACATTCAGTACTTC | CASSFRQILAKNIQYF
TRBD1 | TRBJ2-4 | TRBV7-9 | - | TGTGCCAGCAGCTTAGAAGGGGGCGCTAACATTCAGTACTTC | CASSLEGGANIQYF
- | TRBJ1-6 | TRBV7-2 | few | TGTGCCAGCAGAACTGAAACCGGGACACTAAATTCACCCCTCCACTTT | CASRTETGTLNSPLHF
TRBD2 | TRBJ2-5 | TRBV3-1 | - | TGTGCCAGCAGCCAAGAGCAGGGAGTAGCGGGGGCCAAAGAGACCCAGTACTTC | CASSQEQGVAGAKETQYF
TRBD1 | TRBJ1-2 | TRBV4-1 | - | TGCGCCAGCAGCCACGGACAGGGGACTAAATATGGCTACACCTTC | CASSHGQGTKYGYTF
TRBD2 | TRBJ2-1 | TRBV20-1 | few | TGCAGTGCCGCCACGGTGCTAAAGCGGGGTACGAGCTCCTACAATGAGCAGTTCTTC | CSAATVLKRGTSSYNEQFF
- | TRBJ1-5 | TRBV7-2 | - | TGTGCCAGCAGCCCAGAGACGGGTAGCAATCAGCCCCAGCATTTT | CASSPETGSNQPQHF
- | TRBJ1-5 | TRBV12-3/TRBV12-4 | - | TGTGCCAGCAGTTTCAGCGGGGGCAATCAGCCCCAGCATTTT | CASSFSGGNQPQHF
- | TRBJ2-1 | TRBV7-2 | few | TGTGCCAGCAGCTTAGCTCCAGGCAGCTCCTACAATGAGCAGTTCTTC | CASSLAPGSSYNEQFF
TRBD1 | TRBJ1-2 | TRBV29-1 | few | TGCAGCGCGGGCAGGGGGCCGCTGGGGACCTATGGCTACACCTTC | CSAGRGPLGTYGYTF
- | TRBJ1-1 | TRBV6-5 | few | TGTGCCAGCAAAAAGGGGGTTGAGGCTTTCTTT | CASKKGVEAFF
- | TRBJ2-7 | TRBV3-1 | - | TGTGCCAGCAGCCAAGCCTACGAGCAGTACTTC | CASSQAYEQYF
- | TRBJ2-7 | TRBV7-2 | - | TGTGCCAGCAGCTTCGGACAGGGCTTCACACGGGGGGACTACGAGCAGTACTTC | CASSFGQGFTRGDYEQYF
TRBD2 | TRBJ2-2 | TRBV29-1 | few | TGCAGCGTTGTTAGCGGGGGACGGGACACCGGGGAGCTGTTTTTT | CSVVSGGRDTGELFF
- | TRBJ2-1 | TRBV6-2/TRBV6-3 | few | TGTGCCAGCAGCCGGACGGCGGAATACAATGAGCAGTTCTTC | CASSRTAEYNEQFF
- | TRBJ2-7 | TRBV5-6 | few | TGTGCCAGCAGCCTGCGCGGGACAGCTGAGCAGTACTTC | CASSLRGTAEQYF
- | TRBJ2-4 | TRBV15 | - | TGTGCCACCAGCAGAGTCGGGGGAGATCAGTACTTC | CATSRVGGDQYF
- | TRBJ2-7 | TRBV29-1 | - | TGCAGCGTTGCACCGACCGTTATAGGGGTCTACGAGCAGTACTTC | CSVAPTVIGVYEQYF
- | TRBJ2-5 | TRBV24-1 | - | TGTGCCACCAGTGATGAACAGGGGAGGAGGGAGACCCAGTACTTC | CATSDEQGRRETQYF
- | TRBJ2-1 | TRBV7-9 | - | TGTGCCAGCAGCCCCCTCGCGCGGGCCAAGCAGTTCTTC | CASSPLARAKQFF
- | TRBJ2-1 | TRBV5-5 | few | TGTGCCAGCCTAGCCTACAATGGGGCCAGTGAGCAGTTCTTC | CASLAYNGASEQFF
- | TRBJ2-1 | TRBV3-1 | - | TGTGCCAGCCAACCGTCTGACTCCTACCATGAGCAGTTCTTC | CASQPSDSYHEQFF
- | TRBJ2-7 | TRBV4-1 | - | TGCGCCAGCAGCCAAGTGGCTCTGGGGGAGCAGTACTTC | CASSQVALGEQYF